These T cell receptor beta chains were read from a single sample in a study of preoperative IRX-2 immunotherapy in early breast cancer. Generated by immunoSEQ multiplex PCR, the TCRdb table keeps only in-frame clones and is missing some. Here the sample spans about 28,000 clones, 70% to 85% being singletons. This specimen was acquired from a patient treated with IRX-2 immunotherapy. These receptor sequences come from a human donor with breast cancer. Both conserved end residues are part of each CDR3. A D gene is named only where the DNA matches it firmly.

CASSLRGAPGEEQYF | TGTGCCAGCAGCTTACGGGGGGCCCCGGGGGAGGAGCAGTACTTC | TRBJ2-7 | TRBV7-6 | 15 | .
CASNGGPSTNEKLFF | TGTGCCAGTAACGGGGGCCCCTCAACTAATGAAAAACTGTTTTTT | TRBJ1-4 | TRBV19 | 15 | .
CAWSPAVEAFF | TGTGCCTGGAGCCCGGCCGTTGAAGCTTTCTTT | TRBJ1-1 | TRBV30 | 11 | .
CASSLGQGTYNEQFF | TGCGCCAGCAGCTTGGGACAGGGGACCTACAATGAGCAGTTCTTC | TRBJ2-1 | TRBV5-1 | 15 | TRBD1
CASSFSSSGRSGTQYF | TGTGCCAGCAGCTTTAGTTCTAGCGGGAGGTCAGGGACCCAGTACTTC | TRBJ2-5 | TRBV11-3 | 16 | TRBD2
CASSLVDQGANQPQHF | TGTGCCAGCAGCTTAGTTGATCAGGGCGCCAATCAGCCCCAGCATTTT | TRBJ1-5 | TRBV11-3 | 16 | .
CASLQPLGRTGELFF | TGTGCCAGCTTGCAACCTTTGGGCAGGACCGGGGAGCTGTTTTTT | TRBJ2-2 | TRBV28 | 15 | .
CASRAGGSYEQYF | TGTGCCAGCAGGGCGGGGGGTTCCTACGAGCAGTACTTC | TRBJ2-7 | TRBV6-8 | 13 | TRBD2
CASSLVVLVEQETQYF | TGTGCCAGCAGCTTGGTGGTACTAGTGGAACAAGAGACCCAGTACTTC | TRBJ2-5 | TRBV11-3 | 16 | .
CASSQERRGHYEQYF | TGTGCCAGCAGCCAAGAACGAAGGGGGCATTACGAGCAGTACTTC | TRBJ2-7 | TRBV14 | 15 | TRBD1
CAISESRGAETQYF | TGTGCCATCAGCGAGAGTCGGGGGGCAGAGACCCAGTACTTC | TRBJ2-5 | TRBV6-8 | 14 | .
CASSYSGRGNYNEQFF | TGTGCCAGCAGTTACTCGGGCAGGGGGAACTACAATGAGCAGTTCTTC | TRBJ2-1 | TRBV6-8 | 16 | TRBD1
CASSPTGGRTEAFF | TGTGCCAGCAGCCCGACAGGGGGCAGGACTGAAGCTTTCTTT | TRBJ1-1 | TRBV11-3 | 14 | TRBD1
CASSEFYASSYNEQFF | TGTGCCAGCAGTGAGTTTTACGCTAGCTCCTACAATGAGCAGTTCTTC | TRBJ2-1 | TRBV25-1 | 16 | .